This T cell receptor (beta chain) was sequenced in a study of T-cell memory formation after mild COVID-19. This CDR3 has 17 residues. Looked up from germline, CDR1 is MGHRA and CDR2 is YSYEKL. V lost 0 bases and J 6 bases, leaving 19 bases between the germline ends. Broader study findings: Second-wave clones peaking on day 37 lacked confirmed SARS-CoV-2 specificity.

TCRalpha and TCRbeta libraries used 5'RACE with constant-segment primers and UMIs. TCRdb used MiXCR to reprocess the 5' RACE reads, holding one entry per CDR3 protein. The sample holds 470,000 or so distinct CDR3 sequences, 15% to 20% seen once. Comment on this clonotype: Its antigen is not known.

Source material: PBMCs or a T cell subset sorted from them (not recorded which). V and J are TRBV4-1 and TRBJ2-3, with D possibly TRBD2 on 7 matching bases. This TCR came from an adult woman who had mild COVID-19 (a few samples of this study predate the infection). Cell type and time point are not known. The CDR3 bases are TGCGCCAGCAGCCAAGATAGTGGGCGGGGGCTCGTGGATACGCAGTATTTT. Its protein product is CASSQDSGRGLVDTQYF.